The clone carrying this T cell receptor (beta chain) was detected a few times. The antigen remains undetermined. The data stem from a study of identifying expanded T cells in peripheral blood. Points from the study as a whole: Over approximately two and four weeks, about 17 and 20 clones changed, versus more than 1 between replicates.

TCRdb's copy holds only in-frame clones and misses some; the assay was immunoSEQ multiplex PCR. The sample shows around 100,000 clones, 75% to 90% of them seen only once. The CDR3 is made up of 15 amino acids. Germline loops: CDR1 KGHSH, CDR2 LQKENI. Trimming cost V 3 bases and J 5 bases, with 11 bases left between them. V usage is TRBV18 and J usage is TRBJ1-6, with a tentative D call TRBD1 (5 bases). The sample taken for sequencing was blood. The TCR sequence derives from a person aged 18-70 years in good health. CDR3 sequence reads: CASSPNAGDNSPLHF. CDR3 nucleotides: TGTGCCAGCTCACCCAACGCGGGGGATAATTCACCCCTCCACTTT.